A selection of T cell receptor beta chains follows, all from one sample in a study of technical replicates of blood from a few donors. Measured with immunoSEQ multiplex PCR; TCRdb has only the in-frame clones, and not every one. Altogether under 100,000 clones are present, approximately 94% being singletons, with the ten largest covering 0.2% to 0.25%. The sample consisted of T cells isolated from PBMCs. The receptors were gathered from a human donor in good health. The CDR3 runs from the conserved cysteine through the conserved F or W. The D gene is left open where the match is weak. Clone size is stated in some rows and not others, as once, few, many or a class when expanded.

j_gene | d_gene | len | abundance | v_gene | CDR3nt | CDR3aa
TRBJ2-7 | TRBD2 | 14 | once | TRBV9 | TGTGCCAGCAGCGCCAGCCCGGGAGCGGGGGAGCAGTACTTC | CASSASPGAGEQYF
TRBJ1-5 | NA | 12 | NA | TRBV5-8 | TGTGCCAGCAGCCACAGGGACCAGCCCCAGCATTTT | CASSHRDQPQHF
TRBJ2-1 | TRBD1 | 15 | NA | TRBV19 | TGTGCCAGTAGTATAGCGGCAGGGGGTTACAATGAGCAGTTCTTC | CASSIAAGGYNEQFF
TRBJ1-3 | NA | 12 | NA | TRBV6-4 | TGTGCCAGCGGGCAATCTGGAAACACCATATATTTT | CASGQSGNTIYF
TRBJ1-1 | NA | 14 | NA | TRBV11-3 | TGTGCCAGCAGCTTAGACAGGGAGGGCACTGAAGCTTTCTTT | CASSLDREGTEAFF
TRBJ1-4 | NA | 15 | NA | TRBV5-1 | TGCGCCAGCAGCTCCCAGGGCGCGGCTAATGAAAAACTGTTTTTT | CASSSQGAANEKLFF
TRBJ2-1 | TRBD2 | 16 | NA | TRBV19 | TGTGCCAGTAGTATATACCCGACTAGCGGATACAATGAGCAGTTCTTC | CASSIYPTSGYNEQFF
TRBJ2-2 | TRBD2 | 17 | NA | TRBV18 | TGTGCCAGCTCACTTTGGACTAGCGGGGCCAACACCGGGGAGCTGTTTTTT | CASSLWTSGANTGELFF
TRBJ1-2 | TRBD1 | 15 | NA | TRBV6-5 | TGTGCCAGCAGACCCCGCCCTGACAGGGGGTACGGCTACACCTTC | CASRPRPDRGYGYTF
TRBJ2-1 | TRBD1 | 15 | NA | TRBV7-7 | TGTGCCAGCAGCTTAACAGGGGGCTCAGGCAATGAGCAGTTCTTC | CASSLTGGSGNEQFF
TRBJ1-2 | TRBD1 | 13 | NA | TRBV28 | TGTGCGCACGGGACAGAAATACTTCATGGCTACACCTTC | CAHGTEILHGYTF
TRBJ2-7 | TRBD2 | 20 | NA | TRBV2 | TGTGCCAGCACTCGTCCGAGAGGGGGGGCTAAAGCGGGAGGGCCGGGCGAGCAGTACTTC | CASTRPRGGAKAGGPGEQYF
TRBJ2-5 | TRBD2 | 17 | NA | TRBV28 | TGTGCCAGCAGTTTACTAACACGACTAGCGGGGGAAGAGACCCAGTACTTC | CASSLLTRLAGEETQYF
TRBJ2-7 | TRBD2 | 17 | medium-sized | TRBV9 | TGTGCCAGCAGCCCACTCAGCACCGGGACTAGCACCTTCGAGCAGTACTTC | CASSPLSTGTSTFEQYF
TRBJ2-5 | NA | 15 | NA | TRBV28 | TGTGCCAGCAGCCCGACCCCGGGATCTCGGGAGACCCAGTACTTC | CASSPTPGSRETQYF
TRBJ2-2 | TRBD1 | 16 | NA | TRBV4-1 | TGCGCCAGCAGCCAGCAGGACAGGTTGAACACCGGGGAGCTGTTTTTT | CASSQQDRLNTGELFF
TRBJ2-7 | NA | 15 | NA | TRBV5-1 | TGCGCCAGCAGCTTTAGTGGGAGTAGCTCTTACGAGCAGTACTTC | CASSFSGSSSYEQYF
TRBJ2-3 | NA | 11 | NA | TRBV29-1 | TGCAGCCCGAGGGAAGGAGGTCGGCAGTATTTT | CSPREGGRQYF
TRBJ2-3 | TRBD2 | 16 | NA | TRBV2 | TGTGCCAGCAGTGAGTTGGACGGGGGGGCCAGGGATACGCAGTATTTT | CASSELDGGARDTQYF
TRBJ1-1 | NA | 13 | NA | TRBV6-5 | TGTGCCAGCAGTTTTCGGGAGAACACTGAAGCTTTCTTT | CASSFRENTEAFF
TRBJ1-2 | NA | 16 | NA | TRBV6-5 | TGTGCCAGCAGTTACTCGAGTCAGGGAGGGATCTATGGCTACACCTTC | CASSYSSQGGIYGYTF
TRBJ1-6 | NA | 16 | NA | TRBV5-4 | TGTGCCAGCAGCTTGGGCCATACAGGGACTAATTCACCCCTCCACTTT | CASSLGHTGTNSPLHF
TRBJ1-3 | TRBD1 | 18 | NA | TRBV7-9 | TGTGCCAGCAGCTTAGGGTTCACAGGGGGCGCATCTGGAAACACCATATATTTT | CASSLGFTGGASGNTIYF
TRBJ2-2 | TRBD2 | 16 | NA | TRBV19 | TGTGCCAGTAGTTCCCTAGCGGGGGGGCCTCCCGGGGAGCTGTTTTTT | CASSSLAGGPPGELFF
TRBJ2-5 | NA | 12 | NA | TRBV14 | TGTGCCAGCAGCCCTCACGGAGAGACCCAGTACTTC | CASSPHGETQYF
TRBJ2-7 | NA | 12 | NA | TRBV7-8 | TGTGCCAGCAGCTTAGTCCTCTACGAGCAGTACTTC | CASSLVLYEQYF
TRBJ1-2 | NA | 16 | once | TRBV28 | TGTGCCAGCAGTTTAGGCAGGGGCTGGGCTGAATATGGCTACACCTTC | CASSLGRGWAEYGYTF
TRBJ1-1 | NA | 16 | NA | TRBV6-1 | TGTGCCAGCAGTGAAGCGCCTCGGGAGGTGCAAACTGAAGCTTTCTTT | CASSEAPREVQTEAFF
TRBJ2-7 | TRBD2 | 16 | NA | TRBV7-9 | TGTGCCAGCAGCCTGACTAGCGGGAGGCTTTCCTACGAGCAGTACTTC | CASSLTSGRLSYEQYF
TRBJ1-2 | NA | 14 | NA | TRBV6-1 | TGTGCCAGCAGTGAATGGCGGGCGGACTATTACGACACCTTC | CASSEWRADYYDTF
TRBJ1-5 | TRBD1 | 15 | NA | TRBV18 | TGTGCCAGCGTGGGACAGGGGGCCGGGGGTCAGCCCCAGCATTTT | CASVGQGAGGQPQHF
TRBJ2-7 | TRBD1 | 17 | NA | TRBV7-9 | TGTGCCAGCAGCGCGACCGGGCCGGGGGGACAGGGGGACGAGCAGTACTTC | CASSATGPGGQGDEQYF
TRBJ2-6 | NA | 13 | NA | TRBV30 | TGTGCCTGGAGTCGCTCTGGGGCCAACGTCCTGACTTTC | CAWSRSGANVLTF
TRBJ1-2 | TRBD1 | 15 | NA | TRBV2 | TGTGCCAGCAGTGCACTGGGACAGGGCCGTGTTGGCTACACCTTC | CASSALGQGRVGYTF
TRBJ1-3 | NA | 14 | NA | TRBV7-9 | TGTGCCAGCCACGTACTCATCTCTGGAAACACCATATATTTT | CASHVLISGNTIYF
TRBJ2-2 | TRBD2 | 15 | NA | TRBV28 | TGTGCCAGTGGACTGAGCGGGATGAACACCGGGGAGCTGTTTTTT | CASGLSGMNTGELFF
TRBJ2-7 | TRBD2 | 17 | NA | TRBV18 | TGTGCCAGCTCACCTGGGGCTAGCGGGAGGCCCGCCTACGAGCAGTACTTC | CASSPGASGRPAYEQYF
TRBJ1-2 | NA | 12 | NA | TRBV29-1 | TGCAGCGTTGGTTACAGGAGATATGGCTACACCTTC | CSVGYRRYGYTF
TRBJ1-2 | TRBD1 | 14 | once | TRBV6-1 | TGTGCCAGCAGTCCACGGACAGGGAACTATGGCTACACCTTC | CASSPRTGNYGYTF
TRBJ2-3 | TRBD2 | 18 | once | TRBV7-9 | TGTGCCAGCAGCCCTGCTTCACGGGGGGGGCGAGGAGCAGATACGCAGTATTTT | CASSPASRGGRGADTQYF
TRBJ2-7 | NA | 11 | NA | TRBV7-9 | TGTGCCAGCAGCAACACCTACGAGCAGTACTTC | CASSNTYEQYF
TRBJ2-3 | NA | 14 | NA | TRBV5-1 | TGCGCCAGCACCCCTCTAGCGTTGACAGATACGCAGTATTTT | CASTPLALTDTQYF
TRBJ2-7 | TRBD1 | 14 | NA | TRBV18 | TGTGCCAGCTCAAGGGACAGGAACTCCTACGAGCAGTACTTC | CASSRDRNSYEQYF
TRBJ2-3 | TRBD2 | 20 | NA | TRBV28 | TGTGCCAGCAGTTTTCCCATTCGACTAGCGGGAGTCGACGAGGTAGATACGCAGTATTTT | CASSFPIRLAGVDEVDTQYF
TRBJ1-2 | TRBD1 | 13 | NA | TRBV27 | TGTGCCAGCAGTTTAGACAGGGGGTATGGCTACACCTTC | CASSLDRGYGYTF
TRBJ2-2 | NA | 17 | NA | TRBV4-1 | TGCGCCAGCAGCCCCGACCCCGGACAGCTGAACACCGGGGAGCTGTTTTTT | CASSPDPGQLNTGELFF
TRBJ2-2 | NA | 15 | few | TRBV5-5 | TGTGCCAGCAGCCCTACGGAGAGAAACACCGGGGAGCTGTTTTTT | CASSPTERNTGELFF
TRBJ2-1 | TRBD2 | 16 | NA | TRBV25-1 | TGTGCCAGCACCCCCCTCCTAGGGACTAGCGGGGCGGAGCAGTTCTTC | CASTPLLGTSGAEQFF
TRBJ1-2 | TRBD1 | 19 | NA | TRBV5-1 | TGCGCCAGCAGCCTTATCTCGGGACAGGAGGTGCCCGGCCTTTATGGCTACACCTTC | CASSLISGQEVPGLYGYTF
TRBJ1-1 | TRBD1 | 17 | NA | TRBV11-3 | TGTGCCAGCAGCTCGTCTTGGACAGGGGGCTTGAACACTGAAGCTTTCTTT | CASSSSWTGGLNTEAFF
TRBJ1-4 | NA | 15 | NA | TRBV18 | TGTGCCAGCTCACCCCAAGGGGAACAGAATGAAAAACTGTTTTTT | CASSPQGEQNEKLFF
TRBJ2-1 | TRBD1 | 17 | NA | TRBV18 | TGTGCCAGCTCACAAAATCCGGGACAGGGATCATACAATGAGCAGTTCTTC | CASSQNPGQGSYNEQFF
TRBJ1-2 | TRBD1 | 12 | NA | TRBV29-1 | TGCAGCGTCGAGGACAGGGACCCGGGCTACACCTTC | CSVEDRDPGYTF
TRBJ2-2 | NA | 13 | once | TRBV9 | TGTGCCAGCAGCGTAGAAGGGGCCGGGGAGCTGTTTTTT | CASSVEGAGELFF
TRBJ2-1 | NA | 15 | NA | TRBV14 | TGTGCCAGCAGCCTTCCCCGGGACTTCTCCAATGAGCAGTTCTTC | CASSLPRDFSNEQFF
TRBJ1-4 | NA | 12 | NA | TRBV6-1 | TGCGCCAGCAGTGAACCAGGGCAGGGACTGTTTTTT | CASSEPGQGLFF
TRBJ2-2 | NA | 13 | once | TRBV28 | TGTGCCAGCAGTTTGACGGGGACCGGGGAGCTGTTTTTT | CASSLTGTGELFF
TRBJ2-1 | TRBD2 | 15 | once | TRBV19 | TGTGCCAGTAGTATAGGTGGGAGGGCCAGCAATGAGCAGTTCTTC | CASSIGGRASNEQFF
TRBJ2-5 | NA | 15 | NA | TRBV27 | TGTGCCAGCAGCCCCGATGTGGGGGCCCAAGAGACCCAGTACTTC | CASSPDVGAQETQYF